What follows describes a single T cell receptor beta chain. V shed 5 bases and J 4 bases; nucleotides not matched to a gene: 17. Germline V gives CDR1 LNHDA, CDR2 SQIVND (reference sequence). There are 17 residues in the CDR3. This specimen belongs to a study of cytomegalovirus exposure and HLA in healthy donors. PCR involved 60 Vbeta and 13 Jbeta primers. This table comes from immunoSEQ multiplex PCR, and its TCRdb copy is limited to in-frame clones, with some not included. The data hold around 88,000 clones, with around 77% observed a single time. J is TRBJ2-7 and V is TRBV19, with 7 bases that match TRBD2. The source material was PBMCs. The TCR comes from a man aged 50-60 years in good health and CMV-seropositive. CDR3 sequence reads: CASSVGGSRSTFYEQYF. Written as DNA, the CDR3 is TGTGCCAGTAGTGTCGGGGGGTCACGATCAACCTTTTACGAGCAGTACTTC.